Given below is one TCR beta chain in context. V was trimmed by 2 bases and J by 4 bases, leaving 12 bases between them. Germline CDR1 and CDR2: MGHDK and SYGVNS. There are 14 residues in the CDR3. This record belongs to a study of blood T cell repertoires in COVID-19. Turning to the study itself: PBMCs, B-cell-depleted T cells, or T cells provided the cDNA or gDNA that made up the material.

Recruits, aged roughly 18 to 95 years, lived in 24 US areas. Original processing methods: Reference gene primer amplification gave nucleated cell count estimates. Sequencing was performed with immunoSEQ multiplex PCR; in TCRdb, only in-frame clones are kept and a portion is missing. Clonal size and the V and J genes are those of that table, whereas D and trimming came from the DNA. The sample lists about 150,000 clones; around four fifths were seen once. Sequencing input: PBMCs or T cells enriched from blood (not recorded which). The J gene is TRBJ2-7, the V gene TRBV25-1, with D unresolved. This clonotype originated in a woman aged 50 to 60 with acute COVID-19. This CDR3 is CASSETSSGYEQYF. The CDR3 DNA reads TGTGCCAGCAGTGAAACCTCCTCGGGTTACGAGCAGTACTTC.